A single sample is the source of the 18 T cell receptor beta chains below, sequenced in a study of spatial heterogeneity in lung cancer. In TCRdb, the 5' RACE reads were re-called with MiXCR into one record per CDR3 protein. The table shows approximately 50,000 distinct CDR3 sequences, with around 6.7% occurring only once. Time point given: blood at routine non-recurrence follow-up after resection. Whole RNA came from tumor, nontumor lung or frozen PBMC and was sequenced without being sorted. The sample in question was PBMCs, obtained at follow-up. These receptors came from a female donor with early-stage non-small cell lung cancer.

This clonotype was recorded at least ten times. The V gene is TRBV15, the J gene TRBJ1-5; D is undetermined. The CDR3 is 12 amino acids. CDR1 LNHNV and CDR2 YYDKDF come from the germline V gene (reference sequence). The V and J ends lost 9 bases and 4 bases respectively, with 10 bases between them. CDR3 coding DNA: TGTGCCACGAATGCCGGTAATCAGCCCCAGCATTTT. This sequence encodes CATNAGNQPQHF.

This clonotype was detected ten times or more. V is TRBV28 and J is TRBJ1-1, with D unclear. The V gene's germline CDR1 is MDHEN and CDR2 SYDVKM. This CDR3 has 14 amino acids. Trimming cost V 5 bases and J 1 base, with 11 bases left between them. DNA for the CDR3: TGTGCCAGCAGTACCCCCGGAGGGAACACTGAAGCTTTCTTT. Amino acid sequence: CASSTPGGNTEAFF.

This clonotype was seen at least ten times. This chain connects TRBV6-1 to TRBJ2-7; 7 positions match TRBD1. Losses at the gene ends were 5 bases for V and 6 bases for J; bases not matched to a gene: 7. Germline V gene sequence: CDR1 MNHNS, CDR2 SASEGT. There are 13 residues in the CDR3. The CDR3 loop is CASSSEKGAEQYF. The CDR3 DNA is TGTGCCAGCAGTTCCGAAAAGGGGGCCGAGCAGTACTTC.

There are many counts of this clonotype. V gene TRBV5-4 combines with J gene TRBJ2-2; D is undetermined. The CDR3 contains 14 residues. Trimming cost V 3 bases and J 1 base, with 7 bases left between them. Germline V lookup: CDR1 SGHNT, CDR2 YYREEE (reference sequence). CDR3 residues: CASSWGGNTGELFF. In nucleotides, the CDR3 is TGTGCCAGCAGCTGGGGTGGGAACACCGGGGAGCTGTTTTTT.

This clonotype was counted many times. V is TRBV12-3 or TRBV12-4 and J is TRBJ1-1, with TRBD1 identical over 7 bases. The CDR3 length is 15 residues. J lost 4 bases, V lost 7 bases, and 12 bases had no gene match. The CDR3 reads CASTVGTGVLTEAFF. The CDR3 DNA sequence: TGTGCCAGCACCGTCGGTACAGGGGTTCTCACTGAAGCTTTCTTT.

The chain employs TRBV19 and TRBJ2-1; 11 bases align to TRBD1. The CDR3 spans 13 residues. The V gene end was trimmed by 3 bases and the J gene end by 12 bases; junction bases not matched to a gene: 4. CDR1 is LNHDA and CDR2 is SQIVND in the germline V gene (reference sequence). For the CDR3, the DNA is TGTGCCAGTAGTATCGGGACAGGGGGACGGCAGTTCTTC. It specifies CASSIGTGGRQFF.

This clonotype was found many times. CDR3 in amino acids: CSVEDSTVEQYF. CDR3 nucleotides: TGCAGCGTTGAAGATTCGACAGTTGAGCAGTACTTC. The rearrangement links TRBV29-1 to TRBJ2-7; possible D gene TRBD1, 5 bases. The V and J ends lost 0 bases and 7 bases respectively, with 10 bases between them. Germline loops: CDR1 SQVTM, CDR2 ANQGSEA. The CDR3 sequence is 12 residues long.

This clonotype appeared many times. This chain joins TRBV4-1 and TRBJ2-3, with 10 bases fitting TRBD2. V shed 2 bases, J shed 4 bases, and the junction held 6 bases outside the gene matches. CDR1 MGHRA and CDR2 YSYEKL come from the germline V gene. The CDR3 loop spans 16 amino acids. The CDR3 bases are TGCGCCAGCAGCCAAATAGCGGGGGGAAGGTCAGATACGCAGTATTTT. Amino acid sequence: CASSQIAGGRSDTQYF.

The chain joins TRBV5-1 to TRBJ2-1; the D gene could be TRBD1 or TRBD2 (5 bases each). The V end lost 7 bases, the J end lost 4 bases, and 15 bases lay between the germline ends. The CDR3 has 14 residues. Germline CDR1 and CDR2: SGHRS and YFSETQ. CDR3 bases: TGCGCCAGCCGGGGCAACGTTGTTTACAATGAGCAGTTCTTC. As protein: CASRGNVVYNEQFF. Full variable domain (remainder filled in from reference TRBV5-1 and TRBJ2-1): KAGVTQTPRYLIKTRGQQVTLSCSPISGHRSVSWYQQTPGQGLQFLFEYFSETQRNKGNFPGRFSGRQFSNSRSEMNVSTLELGDSALYLCASRGNVVYNEQFFGPGTRLTVL.

This chain uses TRBV3-1 with TRBJ1-6; 9 bases agree with TRBD1. The germline V gene has CDR1 LGHDT and CDR2 YNNKEL (reference sequence). Germline trimming cut 4 bases from V and 1 base from J; bases unmatched to any gene: 2. This CDR3 spans 16 amino acids. CDR3 nucleotide sequence: TGTGCCAGCAGCCCGGACAGGGGTTCCTATAATTCACCCCTCCACTTT. Translation: CASSPDRGSYNSPLHF. Full variable domain (outside the CDR3, taken from reference TRBV3-1 and TRBJ1-6): DTAVSQTPKYLVTQMGNDKSIKCEQNLGHDTMYWYKQDSKKFLKIMFSYNNKELIINETVPNRFSPKSPDKAHLNLHINSLELGDSAVYFCASSPDRGSYNSPLHFGNGTRLTVT.

This clonotype was counted ten times or more. The CDR3 reads CASSVASQISGANVLTF. Here the CDR3 DNA reads TGTGCCAGCAGCGTAGCGAGTCAGATCTCTGGGGCCAACGTCCTGACTTTC. The chain carries TRBV9 and TRBJ2-6; D is unclear. Looked up from germline, CDR1 is SGDLS and CDR2 is YYNGEE. This CDR3 is built from 17 residues. V lost 0 bases and J 0 bases, leaving 10 bases between the germline ends. The full variable domain, in which reference TRBV9 and TRBJ2-6 provide the parts outside the CDR3, is DSGVTQTPKHLITATGQRVTLRCSPRSGDLSVYWYQQSLDQGLQFLIQYYNGEERAKGNILERFSAQQFPDLHSELNLSSLELGDSALYFCASSVASQISGANVLTFGAGSRLTVL.

This clonotype has ten or more counts. This sequence joins TRBV6-2 or TRBV6-3 and TRBJ2-7; D perhaps matches TRBD1 (5 bases). CDR3 size: 13 residues. The germline V gene encodes CDR1 MNHEY and CDR2 SVGEGT. V shed 6 bases and J shed 3 bases, with 12 bases lying between them. In DNA, the CDR3 is TGTGCCAGCAGAGGGGTCAACAACTACGAGCAGTACTTC. The encoded protein is CASRGVNNYEQYF.

This clonotype has a count of ten or more. The V call is TRBV5-5, the J call TRBJ2-3; D tentatively reads TRBD1 or TRBD2 (5 bases each). V lost 4 bases and J 9 bases, leaving 12 bases between the germline ends. Germline CDR1 SGHKS, CDR2 YYEKEE (reference sequence). This CDR3 region has 12 residues. CDR3 loop: CASSRDHSTQYF. DNA of the CDR3: TGTGCCAGCAGCCGGGACCACTCGACGCAGTATTTT.

This clonotype appeared a few times. A much larger clone differs by one base, so this may be a read error. V is TRBV7-9 and J is TRBJ2-3, with TRBD2 matching 8 bases. Germline CDR1 is SEHNR and CDR2 is FQNEAQ (reference sequence). The CDR3 contains 14 residues. DNA for the CDR3: TGTGCCGGCCTACAGCGGGGGATTACAGATACGCGGTATTTT. Amino acid sequence: CAGLQRGITDTRYF.

This chain links TRBV7-2 with TRBJ1-1; D gene unclear. Trimming took 5 bases from V and 11 from J, leaving 15 bases between them. Germline CDR1 is SGHTA and CDR2 is FQGNSA. There are 12 residues in the CDR3. The CDR3 protein is CASSNDVRGAFF. The CDR3 DNA follows: TGTGCCAGCAGCAACGACGTACGAGGTGCTTTCTTT.

The V gene is TRBV14, the J gene TRBJ1-1; D unclear. CDR3 length: 13 amino acids. The germline CDR1 and CDR2 sequences are SGHDN and FVKESK. V gave up 5 bases and J gave up 4 bases, with 11 bases separating them. The CDR3 sequence is CASSTGRLTEAFF. DNA for the CDR3: TGTGCCAGCAGCACGGGTCGGCTCACTGAAGCTTTCTTT.

The V gene is TRBV20-1, the J gene TRBJ2-7; D not certain. CDR3 length equals 12 residues. V was pared by 0 bases and J by 5 bases, with 8 bases between. Looked up from germline, CDR1 is DFQATT and CDR2 is SNEGSKA (reference sequence). The CDR3 protein is CSARESPNEQYF. The CDR3 nucleotides are TGCAGTGCTAGAGAATCCCCGAACGAGCAGTACTTC.

In its sample, this clonotype was seen a few times. The chain uses TRBV5-1 and TRBJ2-1; D is undetermined. CDR1 SGHRS and CDR2 YFSETQ come from the germline V gene. V was trimmed by 1 base and J by 1 base, leaving 6 bases between them. This CDR3 is 14 amino acids long. The CDR3 here is CASSLFVSYNEQFF. CDR3 nucleotide sequence: TGCGCCAGCAGCTTGTTTGTATCCTACAATGAGCAGTTCTTC.